What follows are 23 T cell receptor beta chains derived from one specimen sequenced in a study of T cell repertoires in cytomegalovirus infection. Antigens of these TCRs are unknown. TCRdb called the reads again in MiXCR, with one record for every CDR3 protein. The repertoire includes 370,000 or so distinct CDR3 sequences, roughly a third of them detected once, and about 14% sits in the top ten. The sequences come from cultured PBMCs, collected from culture after CMV antigen stimulation. These receptor sequences come from a human donor in good health (CMV status not recorded). Some clones in this sample may be carry-over from other donors' samples.

The rearrangement links TRBV20-1 to TRBJ2-7; 7 nucleotides align to TRBD2. The CDR3 loop spans 15 amino acids. Per the germline V gene, CDR1 is DFQATT and CDR2 is SNEGSKA (reference sequence). Trimming took 0 bases from V and 3 from J; bases not matched to a gene: 8. CDR3 nucleotide sequence: TGCAGTGCTAGAGATTTAGGGCTAGCGGTCTACGAGCAGTACTTC. This gives the protein CSARDLGLAVYEQYF.

This clonotype came up a few times. As DNA, the CDR3 is TGCGCCAGCAGCCCGAGGGTGTTCGGGACAACGAGGGAGGCCTATGGCTACACCTTC. This encodes CASSPRVFGTTREAYGYTF. This chain uses TRBV4-1 with TRBJ1-2, with D perhaps matching TRBD1 (6 bases). This CDR3 has 19 residues. Trimming stripped 4 bases from V and 4 bases from J, with 28 bases between. Per the germline V gene, CDR1 is MGHRA and CDR2 is YSYEKL.

The chain employs TRBV6-6 and TRBJ1-1; the D gene is possibly TRBD1 (6 bases). From germline, CDR1 is MNHNY and CDR2 SVGAGI (reference sequence). Trimming removed 6 bases from V and 1 base from J, with 9 bases in between. This CDR3 has 13 amino acids. CDR3 loop: CASRGQQNTEAFF. The CDR3 DNA sequence: TGTGCCAGCAGAGGACAGCAGAACACTGAAGCTTTCTTT.

The chain has TRBV7-8 and TRBJ2-3; no firm D call. The CDR3 loop spans 15 amino acids. Trimming left V 4 bases short and J 3 bases short, with 14 bases between. Germline CDR1 reads SGHVS; CDR2 reads FQNEAQ. The DNA for the CDR3 is TGTGCCAGCAGCTCCCCGATGGTTGGTACAGATACGCAGTATTTT. Its protein is CASSSPMVGTDTQYF.

This clonotype was detected a few times. The chain combines TRBV4-1 with TRBJ2-1; TRBD1 is a possible D gene (6 bases). V gave up 5 bases and J gave up 4 bases, with 18 bases separating them. This CDR3 is 16 amino acids long. The germline gives CDR1 MGHRA, CDR2 YSYEKL. In DNA, the CDR3 is TGCGCCAGCAGCATATTCGGGACAACTACTTACAATGAGCAGTTCTTC. It encodes CASSIFGTTTYNEQFF.

This rearrangement joins TRBV7-9 to TRBJ1-2; 9 nucleotides match TRBD1. CDR3 length: 16 residues. Looked up from germline, CDR1 is SEHNR and CDR2 is FQNEAQ (reference sequence). The trim removed 5 bases at V and 6 bases at J, leaving 13 bases unmatched. The CDR3 here is CASSPTGQGPPDGYTF. CDR3 in DNA: TGTGCCAGCAGCCCGACGGGACAGGGTCCCCCTGATGGCTACACCTTC.

The V gene is TRBV6-2 or TRBV6-3, the J gene TRBJ2-4; 8 positions agree with TRBD2. Trimming cost V 0 bases and J 0 bases; bases outside gene matches: 13. Germline CDR1 is MNHEY and CDR2 is SVGEGT. CDR3 length: 20 amino acids. CDR3 sequence reads: CASSYSPIPLAEIAKNIQYF. In nucleotides, the CDR3 is TGTGCCAGCAGTTACTCGCCCATTCCACTAGCGGAGATAGCCAAAAACATTCAGTACTTC.

Here the CDR3 DNA reads TGCAGTGCTTCGTCCAATAGCAATCAGCCCCAGCATTTT. It specifies CSASSNSNQPQHF. This chain joins TRBV20-1 and TRBJ1-5; D remains ambiguous. Germline V gene sequence: CDR1 DFQATT, CDR2 SNEGSKA (reference sequence). V lost 5 bases and J 0 bases, leaving 8 bases between the germline ends. The length of the CDR3 is 13 residues.

The chain is built from TRBV7-9 and TRBJ1-3; tentatively, D is TRBD1 (5 bases). The V gene's germline CDR1 is SEHNR and CDR2 FQNEAQ (reference sequence). Trimming took 3 bases from V and 0 from J, leaving 12 bases between them. The CDR3 is made up of 16 amino acids. CDR3 sequence: CASSFGDGLSGNTIYF. DNA for the CDR3: TGTGCCAGCAGCTTCGGGGACGGTCTCTCTGGAAACACCATATATTTT.

This clonotype has at least ten counts. The rearrangement uses TRBV7-8 and TRBJ1-1; 9 positions agree with TRBD1. Per the germline V gene, CDR1 is SGHVS and CDR2 is FQNEAQ. J was trimmed by 2 bases and V by 5 bases; bases with no gene match: 6. This CDR3 is 15 amino acids long. As DNA, the CDR3 is TGTGCCAGCAGCCGAACGGACAGGGGAAACACTGAAGCTTTCTTT. It is translated as CASSRTDRGNTEAFF.

This clonotype was detected only once. In DNA, the CDR3 is TGTGCCAGCAGGGGGGGGGGCGGCCCCTCCTACGAGCAGTACTTC. This gives the protein CASRGGGGPSYEQYF. This chain links TRBV2 with TRBJ2-7; weak D call: TRBD2 (7 bases). Germline V gene sequence: CDR1 SNHLY, CDR2 FYNNEI. The CDR3 totals 15 residues. V lost 6 bases and J lost 0, with 15 bases in between.

This clonotype was counted only a few times. The V gene is TRBV30, the J gene TRBJ2-3, with no clear D. V was shortened by 0 bases and J by 1 base, with 2 bases between the two germline ends. Per germline, CDR1 GTSNPN and CDR2 SVGIG (reference sequence). This CDR3 region has 12 residues. CDR3 coding DNA: TGTGCCTGGAGTGTCCGCACAGATACGCAGTATTTT. This sequence encodes CAWSVRTDTQYF.

Note on this clonotype: A single base separates this from a much larger clone, so it may be a read error. The chain recombines TRBV27 with TRBJ2-5; perhaps TRBD1 as D (6 bases). From germline, CDR1 is MNHEY and CDR2 SMNVEV (reference sequence). Between the trimmed V and J ends, which lost 7 bases and 4 bases, there was a span of 25 bases. This CDR3 region has 17 residues. The CDR3 reads CASNSEGELNALETQYF. CDR3 DNA: TGTGCCAGCAATTCTGAGGGGGAGTTAAATGCTCTAGAGACCCAGTACTTC.

This clonotype showed up many times. The rearrangement links TRBV12-3 or TRBV12-4 to TRBJ1-1; D not resolved. The CDR3 contains 14 residues. The V and J ends lost 1 base and 6 bases respectively, with 12 bases between them. The CDR3: CASSLVGLDSEAFF. In nucleotides, the CDR3 is TGTGCCAGCAGTTTAGTCGGTTTGGATTCTGAAGCTTTCTTT.

This chain links TRBV7-9 with TRBJ2-7; D possibly corresponds to TRBD2 (5 bases). With 5 bases removed from V and 2 bases from J, the gap between germline ends came to 19 bases. There are 16 residues in the CDR3. The germline V gene has CDR1 SEHNR and CDR2 FQNEAQ (reference sequence). Written as DNA, the CDR3 is TGTGCCAGCAGCCCCGGGGTAGCCGGTCCCCCCTACGAGCAGTACTTC. Its protein is CASSPGVAGPPYEQYF.

The chain combines TRBV24-1 with TRBJ2-1, with D perhaps TRBD2 (6 bases). Per germline, CDR1 KGHDR and CDR2 SFDVKD. CDR3 length: 16 amino acids. Trimming stripped 0 bases from V and 5 bases from J, with 13 bases between. DNA for the CDR3: TGTGCCACCAGTGATTTGGCTTTAGCGGTCAACAATGAGCAGTTCTTC. Its protein product is CATSDLALAVNNEQFF.

The chain combines TRBV6-6 with TRBJ2-1; 9 bases map to TRBD2. Germline CDR1 reads MNHNY; CDR2 reads SVGAGI (reference sequence). The CDR3 loop spans 16 amino acids. V trimming: 0 bases; J trimming: 3 bases; junction bases outside the gene matches: 3. The CDR3: CASSYSASGVYNEQFF. The CDR3 DNA follows: TGTGCCAGCAGTTACTCAGCTAGCGGGGTCTACAATGAGCAGTTCTTC.

V and J are TRBV7-2 and TRBJ1-2, with D possibly being TRBD1 (6 bases). V lost 1 base and J lost 4, with 13 bases in between. Germline CDR1 and CDR2: SGHTA and FQGNSA. CDR3 size: 15 residues. CDR3 nucleotides: TGTGCCAGCAGCTTAGACGGCGGCAGGGGCTATGGCTACACCTTC. It yields the protein CASSLDGGRGYGYTF.

Ten or more counts support this clonotype. This chain links TRBV19 with TRBJ2-1; 12 bases fit TRBD2. The CDR3 contains 18 residues. With 3 bases clipped from V and 4 bases from J, the junction kept 10 bases outside the gene matches. CDR1 is LNHDA, CDR2 SQIVND, per germline (reference sequence). The CDR3 DNA reads TGTGCCAGTAGTATTCCCCAAACTAGCGGGAGGTTTTACAATGAGCAGTTCTTC. Translating gives CASSIPQTSGRFYNEQFF.

V gene TRBV4-1 combines with J gene TRBJ2-3; 12 bases fit TRBD2. V gave up 7 bases and J gave up 1 base; unmatched junction bases: 3. The CDR3 runs 15 residues. CDR1 is MGHRA, CDR2 YSYEKL, per germline. The CDR3 DNA sequence: TGCGCCAGCACTAGCGGGAGGGGTGGCACAGATACGCAGTATTTT. Amino acids: CASTSGRGGTDTQYF.

This chain connects TRBV7-2 to TRBJ2-4; 14 nucleotides line up with TRBD2. After removal of 2 bases from V and 7 bases from J, the junction contained 7 bases not matched to a gene. The CDR3 consists of 17 residues. In germline, CDR1 is SGHTA, CDR2 FQGNSA. As DNA, the CDR3 is TGTGCCAGCAGCTTATGGGGGACTAGCGGGAGAGGGAACATTCAGTACTTC. Amino acid sequence: CASSLWGTSGRGNIQYF.

CDR3 in DNA: TGTGCCAGCAGCTTAAACAGGGCGGCGAACCACGAGCAGTACGTC. Translated: CASSLNRAANHEQYV. The rearrangement links TRBV11-2 to TRBJ2-7; D may be TRBD1 (6 bases). The V end was cut by 2 bases, the J end by 5 bases, with 16 bases between. Germline CDR1 reads SGHAT; CDR2 reads FQNNGV. The CDR3 runs to 15 residues.

The V call is TRBV19, the J call TRBJ2-7; the D is unclear. V was pared by 5 bases and J by 5 bases, with 25 bases between. CDR3 length: 17 amino acids. Germline CDR1 reads LNHDA; CDR2 reads SQIVND (reference sequence). CDR3 amino acids: CASSASNYRTAWNEQYF. CDR3 in DNA: TGTGCCAGTAGTGCTTCCAACTATAGGACGGCTTGGAACGAGCAGTACTTC.